This T cell receptor beta chain stems from a study of beta chain features in type 1 diabetes. About the research overall: There were 90 million to 110 million sorted cells examined across all samples. General study results and limits: Type 1 diabetes patients showed fewer insertions and more deletions at VDJ junctions. Moderately but significantly shorter TCRB CDR3s were found in Type 1 diabetes patients in all four CD4+ subsets.

One heparinised blood draw averaging around 100 mL was given by each donor. Since all of the isolated RNA was reverse transcribed, expressed TCRB transcripts were what got sequenced. This table comes from immunoSEQ multiplex PCR, and its TCRdb copy is limited to in-frame clones, with some not included. The repertoire holds 250,000 to 300,000 clones, with approximately 25% as singletons. Germline V gives CDR1 SNHLY, CDR2 FYNNEI. The J segment lost 8 bases and the V segment lost 8 bases, leaving 13 bases of the junction unmatched. The CDR3 covers 14 residues. For this clone: Antigen: not known.

The receptor was derived from a woman aged 25-40 years with type 1 diabetes. The genes are TRBV2 and TRBJ1-2; 8 positions agree with TRBD1. Sequencing was done on a sample of naive CD4+ T cells from blood. The CDR3 coding sequence is TGTGCCAGCGCGCTGCCCCAGGGGGCGGGGGGCTACACCTTC. Its translation: CASALPQGAGGYTF.